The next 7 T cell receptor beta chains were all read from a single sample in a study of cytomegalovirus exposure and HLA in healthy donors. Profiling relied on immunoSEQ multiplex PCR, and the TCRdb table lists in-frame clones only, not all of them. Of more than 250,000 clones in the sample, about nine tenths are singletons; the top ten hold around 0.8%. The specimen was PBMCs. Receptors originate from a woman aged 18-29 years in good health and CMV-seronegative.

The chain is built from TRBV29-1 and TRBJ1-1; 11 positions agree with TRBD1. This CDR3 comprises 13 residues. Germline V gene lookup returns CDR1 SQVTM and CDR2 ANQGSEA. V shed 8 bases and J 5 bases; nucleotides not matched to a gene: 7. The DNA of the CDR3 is TGCAGCACGACGTGGGACAGGGGGACTGAAGCTTTCTTT. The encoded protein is CSTTWDRGTEAFF.

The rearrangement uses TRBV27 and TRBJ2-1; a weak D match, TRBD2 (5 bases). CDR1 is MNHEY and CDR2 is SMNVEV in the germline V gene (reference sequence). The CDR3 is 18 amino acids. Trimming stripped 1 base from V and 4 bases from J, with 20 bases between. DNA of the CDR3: TGTGCCAGCAGTTTATTGTCCCAGGAGGATAGGGTTTACAATGAGCAGTTCTTC. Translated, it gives CASSLLSQEDRVYNEQFF.

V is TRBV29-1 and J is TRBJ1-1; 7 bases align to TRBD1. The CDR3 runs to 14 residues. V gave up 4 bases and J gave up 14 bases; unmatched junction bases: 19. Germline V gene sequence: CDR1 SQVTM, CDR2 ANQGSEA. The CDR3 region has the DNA TGCAGCGTTGTCGAGGGGGCGACCGGGATAAAGGTGTTCTTT. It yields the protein CSVVEGATGIKVFF.

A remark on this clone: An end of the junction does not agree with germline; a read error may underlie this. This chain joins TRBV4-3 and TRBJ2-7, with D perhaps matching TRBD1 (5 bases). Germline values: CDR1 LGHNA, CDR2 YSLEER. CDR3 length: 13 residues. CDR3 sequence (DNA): TGCGCCAGCAGCCAAGACTGGCGACAGCCTAAGGACTTC. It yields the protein CASSQDWRQPKDF.

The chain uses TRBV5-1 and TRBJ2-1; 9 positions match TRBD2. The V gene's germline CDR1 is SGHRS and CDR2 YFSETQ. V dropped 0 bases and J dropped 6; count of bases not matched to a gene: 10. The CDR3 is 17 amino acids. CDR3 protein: CASSLGPGTSPINEQFF. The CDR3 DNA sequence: TGCGCCAGCAGCTTGGGCCCCGGGACTAGCCCTATCAATGAGCAGTTCTTC.

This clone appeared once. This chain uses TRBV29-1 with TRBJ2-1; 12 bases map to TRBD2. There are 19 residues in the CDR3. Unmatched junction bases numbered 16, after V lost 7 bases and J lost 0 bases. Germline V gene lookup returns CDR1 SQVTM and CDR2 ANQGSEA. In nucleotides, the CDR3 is TGCAGCGCCGGCCCAAGACTAGCGGGAGAGGAAAGCTCCTACAATGAGCAGTTCTTC. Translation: CSAGPRLAGEESSYNEQFF.

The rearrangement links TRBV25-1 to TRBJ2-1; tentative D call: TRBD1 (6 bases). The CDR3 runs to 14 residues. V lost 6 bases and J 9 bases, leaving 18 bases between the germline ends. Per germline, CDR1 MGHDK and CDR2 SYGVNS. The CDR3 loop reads CASRSPGTRGEQFF. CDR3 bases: TGTGCCAGCAGGAGTCCCGGGACAAGGGGTGAGCAGTTCTTC.